The 3 T cell receptor beta chains below come from one sample, sequenced in a study of blood T cell repertoires in COVID-19. Generated by immunoSEQ multiplex PCR, the TCRdb table keeps only in-frame clones and is missing some. Of about 70,000 clones detected, 80% to 90% appear once; the ten largest clones hold 2% to 2.5%. Sequenced: peripheral blood. Every receptor here comes from a human donor in a cohort sampled during active COVID-19.

The V call is TRBV29-1, the J call TRBJ1-1; D is unclear. Trimming took 7 bases from V and 5 from J, leaving 8 bases between them. The germline V gene has CDR1 SQVTM and CDR2 ANQGSEA. The CDR3 runs to 10 residues. This CDR3 reads CSAAVTEAFF. CDR3 bases: TGCAGCGCCGCGGTTACTGAAGCTTTCTTT.

The J gene is TRBJ2-1, the V gene TRBV10-3; D ambiguous. The germline V gene has CDR1 ENHRY and CDR2 SYGVKD. CDR3 length: 14 amino acids. The ends were cut back, 6 bases at V and 2 bases at J, with 11 bases in the middle. The CDR3 nucleotides read TGTGCCATCAGCACAGAAGCCGCCTACAATGAGCAGTTCTTC. Translating gives CAISTEAAYNEQFF.

The chain is built from TRBV28 and TRBJ2-7; possibly TRBD2 for D (5 bases). The V and J ends lost 6 bases and 10 bases respectively, with 10 bases between them. The CDR3 loop spans 10 amino acids. The germline gives CDR1 MDHEN, CDR2 SYDVKM. CDR3 region: CASRSREQYF. Here the CDR3 DNA reads TGTGCCAGCAGGTCGAGGGAACAGTACTTC.